The 14 T cell receptor beta chains presented below share a single source sample, sequenced in a study of cytomegalovirus exposure and HLA in healthy donors. Amplification used 60 Vbeta primers and 13 Jbeta primers. Generated by immunoSEQ multiplex PCR, the TCRdb table keeps only in-frame clones and is missing some. The table has some 56,000 clones, about 50% seen once. The sequencing sample was made of PBMCs. All receptors come from a human donor in good health.

The chain combines TRBV9 with TRBJ2-1; no clear D. The CDR3 has 15 amino acids. Germline CDR1 and CDR2: SGDLS and YYNGEE. The V end lost 0 bases, the J end lost 3 bases, and 10 bases lay between the germline ends. CDR3 region: CASSVGSRNYNEQFF. The CDR3 nucleotides read TGTGCCAGCAGCGTAGGAAGCAGGAACTACAATGAGCAGTTCTTC.

Concerning this clone itself: Other DNA sequences within the sample encode an identical CDR3. The genes are TRBV7-9 and TRBJ1-1; no reliable D call. Germline V gene sequence: CDR1 SEHNR, CDR2 FQNEAQ (reference sequence). Trimming stripped 1 base from V and 0 bases from J, with 6 bases between. The CDR3 consists of 14 residues. In DNA, the CDR3 is TGTGCCAGCAGCTTAGGGCAGATGAACACTGAAGCTTTCTTT. Residues: CASSLGQMNTEAFF.

The chain uses TRBV7-6 and TRBJ2-5; tentative D call: TRBD1 (5 bases). Germline CDR1 is SGHVS and CDR2 is FNYEAQ. Trimming cost V 2 bases and J 7 bases, with 14 bases left between them. The CDR3 is 14 amino acids. CDR3 sequence reads: CASSLSPRQGTQYF. CDR3 DNA sequence: TGTGCCAGCAGCTTAAGTCCACGGCAGGGGACCCAGTACTTC.

The V and J genes are TRBV6-6 and TRBJ2-5, with D tentatively TRBD1 (6 bases). Trimming cost V 6 bases and J 4 bases, with 12 bases left between them. The CDR3 runs to 13 residues. From germline, CDR1 is MNHNY and CDR2 SVGAGI (reference sequence). In DNA form, the CDR3 reads TGTGCCAGCAGCCCAGGGGTATCAGAGACCCAGTACTTC. This gives the protein CASSPGVSETQYF.

The chain has TRBV5-1 and TRBJ2-3; D might be TRBD1 (5 bases). This CDR3 has 16 residues. The V gene lost 4 bases and the J gene lost 2 bases, with 17 bases spanning the gap. Germline assignment: CDR1 SGHRS and CDR2 YFSETQ. The CDR3 region is CASSGRTFSATDTQYF. In nucleotides, the CDR3 is TGCGCCAGCAGCGGGCGGACATTTTCCGCCACAGATACGCAGTATTTT.

The chain is built from TRBV5-1 and TRBJ2-2; D is unclear. This CDR3 is built from 14 residues. The germline V gene encodes CDR1 SGHRS and CDR2 YFSETQ. V dropped 1 base and J dropped 4 bases, with 8 bases sitting between them. The CDR3, as DNA: TGCGCCAGCAGCTTGTACGGTGGCACCGGGGAGCTGTTTTTT. Its protein is CASSLYGGTGELFF.

This chain links TRBV4-1 with TRBJ2-3, with 12 bases lining up with TRBD2. In germline, CDR1 is MGHRA, CDR2 YSYEKL. The V and J ends lost 4 bases and 0 bases, in that order; junction bases with no gene match: 8. The CDR3 is 18 residues long. The DNA for the CDR3 is TGCGCCAGCAGCCTAGCTAGCGGGGGGGCCGGTAGCACAGATACGCAGTATTTT. Translated, it gives CASSLASGGAGSTDTQYF.

This clone has a single count. The J gene is TRBJ2-6, the V gene TRBV27; D remains ambiguous. With 5 bases removed from V and 4 bases from J, the gap between germline ends came to 15 bases. Germline values: CDR1 MNHEY, CDR2 SMNVEV (reference sequence). This CDR3 comprises 16 residues. CDR3 protein: CASSPPRVNGANVLTF. CDR3 sequence (DNA): TGTGCCAGCAGTCCGCCACGGGTGAACGGGGCCAACGTCCTGACTTTC.

This chain joins TRBV27 and TRBJ1-2; TRBD1 aligns across 7 bases. Unmatched junction bases numbered 3, after V lost 5 bases and J lost 3 bases. Germline assignment: CDR1 MNHEY and CDR2 SMNVEV (reference sequence). CDR3 size: 13 residues. The CDR3: CASSAQGYYGYTF. The CDR3 DNA reads TGTGCCAGCAGTGCACAGGGGTACTATGGCTACACCTTC.

CDR3 region: CASSTSVGTGVYEQYF. The CDR3 nucleotides are TGCGCCAGCAGCACCTCGGTCGGGACAGGGGTGTACGAGCAGTACTTC. The chain joins TRBV4-1 to TRBJ2-7; 10 bases fit TRBD1. The germline CDR1 and CDR2 sequences are MGHRA and YSYEKL. V gave up 5 bases and J gave up 4 bases; unmatched junction bases: 11. This CDR3 spans 16 amino acids.

This chain uses TRBV5-1 with TRBJ1-6; D is perhaps TRBD1 (6 bases). The V gene's germline CDR1 is SGHRS and CDR2 YFSETQ. Trimming left V 4 bases short and J 7 bases short, with 15 bases between. CDR3 size: 15 residues. The CDR3 spells CASSPGDTGNSPLHF. For the CDR3, the DNA is TGCGCCAGCAGCCCCGGGGACACGGGGAATTCACCCCTCCACTTT.

This chain joins TRBV6-1 and TRBJ2-6; 8 bases are a match to TRBD2. This CDR3 contains 14 residues. The germline gives CDR1 MNHNS, CDR2 SASEGT. V was pared by 7 bases and J by 7 bases, with 6 bases of the junction left unmatched. This CDR3 reads CASIAGGAANVLTF. The CDR3 DNA is TGTGCCAGCATCGCGGGGGGTGCAGCCAACGTCCTGACTTTC.

V usage is TRBV13 and J usage is TRBJ2-1; 15 bases align to TRBD2. Germline-derived CDR1 and CDR2 are PRHDT and FYEKMQ (reference sequence). V lost 5 bases, J lost 7 bases, and 9 bases stayed unmatched. The CDR3 covers 17 residues. CDR3 amino acids: CASSRRTSGGADNEQFF. CDR3 sequence (DNA): TGTGCCAGCAGCCGAAGGACTAGCGGGGGGGCAGATAATGAGCAGTTCTTC.

The V call is TRBV6-1, the J call TRBJ1-2, with D maybe TRBD1 (6 bases). This CDR3 contains 14 residues. V dropped 3 bases and J dropped 4 bases, with 12 bases sitting between them. CDR1 is MNHNS, CDR2 SASEGT, per germline. The CDR3 nucleotides read TGTGCCAGCAGTGAGATACAGGGAATCTATGGCTACACCTTC. It encodes CASSEIQGIYGYTF.